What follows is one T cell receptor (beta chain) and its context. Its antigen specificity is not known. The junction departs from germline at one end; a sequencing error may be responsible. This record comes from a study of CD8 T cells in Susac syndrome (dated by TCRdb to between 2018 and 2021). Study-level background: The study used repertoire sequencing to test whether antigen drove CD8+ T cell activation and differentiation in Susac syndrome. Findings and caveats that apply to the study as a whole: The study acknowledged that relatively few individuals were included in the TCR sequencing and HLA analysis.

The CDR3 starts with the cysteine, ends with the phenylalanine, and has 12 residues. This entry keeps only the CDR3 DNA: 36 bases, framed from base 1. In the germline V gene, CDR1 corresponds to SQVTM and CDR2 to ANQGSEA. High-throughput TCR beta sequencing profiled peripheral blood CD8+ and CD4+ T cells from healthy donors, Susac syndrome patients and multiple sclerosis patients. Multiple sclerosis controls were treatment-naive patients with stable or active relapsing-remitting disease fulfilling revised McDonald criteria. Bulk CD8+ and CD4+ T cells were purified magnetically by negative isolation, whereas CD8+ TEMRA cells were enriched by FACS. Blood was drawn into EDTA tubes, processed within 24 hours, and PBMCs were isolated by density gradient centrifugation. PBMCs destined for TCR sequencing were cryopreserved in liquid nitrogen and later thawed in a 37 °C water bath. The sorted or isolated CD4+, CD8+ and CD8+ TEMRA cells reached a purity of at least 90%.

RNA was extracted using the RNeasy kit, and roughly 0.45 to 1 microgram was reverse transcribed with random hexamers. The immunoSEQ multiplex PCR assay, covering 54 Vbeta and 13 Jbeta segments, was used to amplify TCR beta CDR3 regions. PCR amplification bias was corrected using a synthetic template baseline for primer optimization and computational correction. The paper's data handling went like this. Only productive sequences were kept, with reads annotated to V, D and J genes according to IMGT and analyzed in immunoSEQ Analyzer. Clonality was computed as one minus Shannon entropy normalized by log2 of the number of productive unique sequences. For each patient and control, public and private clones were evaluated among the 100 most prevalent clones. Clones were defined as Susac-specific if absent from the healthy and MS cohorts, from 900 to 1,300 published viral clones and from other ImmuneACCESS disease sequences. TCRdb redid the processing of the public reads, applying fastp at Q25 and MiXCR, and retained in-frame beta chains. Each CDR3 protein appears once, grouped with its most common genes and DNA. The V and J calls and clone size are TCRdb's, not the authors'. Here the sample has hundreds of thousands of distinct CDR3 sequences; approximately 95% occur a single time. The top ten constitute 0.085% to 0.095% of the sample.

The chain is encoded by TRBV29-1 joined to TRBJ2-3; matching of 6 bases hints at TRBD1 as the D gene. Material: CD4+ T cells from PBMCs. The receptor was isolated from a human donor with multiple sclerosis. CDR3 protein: CSIEGGPDTQYF. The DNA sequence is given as TGCAGCATTGAAGGGGGTCCAGATACGCAGTATTTT.